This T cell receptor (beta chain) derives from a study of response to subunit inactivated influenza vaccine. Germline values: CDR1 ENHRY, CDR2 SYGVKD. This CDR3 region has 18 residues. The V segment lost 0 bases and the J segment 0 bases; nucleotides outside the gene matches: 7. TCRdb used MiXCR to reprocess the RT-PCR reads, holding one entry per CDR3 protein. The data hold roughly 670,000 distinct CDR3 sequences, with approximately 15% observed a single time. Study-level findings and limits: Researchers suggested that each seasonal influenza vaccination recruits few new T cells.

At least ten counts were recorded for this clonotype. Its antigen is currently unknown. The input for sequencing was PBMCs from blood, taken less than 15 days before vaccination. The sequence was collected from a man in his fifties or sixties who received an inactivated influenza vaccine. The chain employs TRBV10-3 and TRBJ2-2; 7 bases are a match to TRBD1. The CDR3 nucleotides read TGTGCCATCAGTGAGTCTGGGATGACAGGGACGAACACCGGGGAGCTGTTTTTT. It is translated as CAISESGMTGTNTGELFF.